The rows below give T cell receptor beta chains drawn from one sample of a study of OX40 agonist ivuxolimab in advanced cancers. Libraries were prepared by immunoSEQ multiplex PCR; TCRdb keeps only in-frame clonotypes and omits some of them. The data contain 25,000 to 30,000 clones, 75% to 85% of them singletons. The specimen comprised CD4+ or CD8+ T cells sorted from blood, sampled in a trial of the OX40 agonist ivuxolimab. All receptors derive from an adult with an advanced solid tumor such as melanoma, head and neck, liver or kidney cancer. Each CDR3 is given with its conserved first and last residue. Fields, in order: clone size, J gene, V gene, CDR3 length, D gene, CDR3 protein, CDR3 DNA. A D gene is named only where the DNA matches it firmly. Expanded clones are given a class, and other clones once, few, many or no size at all.

. TRBJ1-1 TRBV19 16 . CASSIGLQRINTEAFF TGTGCCAGTAGTATAGGGCTGCAGCGTATTAACACTGAAGCTTTCTTT
. TRBJ1-2 TRBV4-1 15 TRBD1 CASSQLGQETYGYTF TGCGCCAGCAGCCAACTCGGACAGGAGACCTATGGCTACACCTTC
. TRBJ1-4 TRBV15 14 . CATSTDLGGEKLFF TGTGCCACCAGCACAGATTTAGGTGGTGAAAAACTGTTTTTT
. TRBJ2-7 TRBV5-1 12 TRBD2 CASSTSGFEQYF TGCGCCAGCAGCACTAGCGGGTTCGAGCAGTACTTC
. TRBJ2-2 TRBV13 14 TRBD2 CASSLHGRTGELFF TGTGCCAGCAGCTTACACGGGAGGACCGGGGAGCTGTTTTTT
. TRBJ1-3 TRBV9 16 . CASSVGSGISGNTIYF TGTGCCAGCAGCGTAGGTTCCGGGATCTCTGGAAACACCATATATTTT
. TRBJ1-1 TRBV5-6 15 TRBD1 CASSFGTGWSTEAFF TGTGCCAGCAGCTTTGGGACAGGGTGGAGCACTGAAGCTTTCTTT
. TRBJ2-7 TRBV5-6 15 . CASSPDSPSSYEQYF TGTGCCAGCAGCCCCGACAGTCCGAGCTCCTACGAGCAGTACTTC
. TRBJ2-7 TRBV19 16 . CASTNAGHPDGYEQYF TGTGCCAGTACCAACGCCGGACACCCGGATGGCTACGAGCAGTACTTC
. TRBJ2-4 TRBV5-1 16 TRBD2 CASSFGLAGAKNIQYF TGCGCCAGCAGCTTTGGACTAGCGGGAGCCAAAAACATTCAGTACTTC
. TRBJ1-1 TRBV2 16 . CASRELSGWGPLGAFF TGTGCCAGCAGGGAACTTTCCGGATGGGGGCCCCTTGGAGCTTTCTTT
medium-sized TRBJ2-7 TRBV7-9 19 TRBD2 CASSGHMLAGGPSSYEQYF TGTGCCAGCAGCGGCCACATGCTAGCGGGAGGGCCTAGCTCCTACGAGCAGTACTTC
. TRBJ2-7 TRBV30 13 TRBD1 CAWGQGISYEQYF TGTGCCTGGGGACAGGGGATTTCCTACGAGCAGTACTTC
. TRBJ2-1 TRBV15 15 . CATSRDSGQPNEQFF TGTGCCACCAGCAGAGATAGTGGACAACCCAATGAGCAGTTCTTC
. TRBJ2-1 TRBV18 14 TRBD2 CASSPSGGRNEQFF TGTGCCAGCTCACCTAGCGGGGGGAGGAATGAGCAGTTCTTC
. TRBJ2-7 TRBV27 15 . CASSYQGRIGYEQYF TGTGCCAGCAGTTACCAAGGCAGGATTGGTTACGAGCAGTACTTC
once TRBJ2-7 TRBV9 15 . CASSRQPRGNYEQYF TGTGCCAGCAGCCGGCAACCAAGGGGGAACTACGAGCAGTACTTC
. TRBJ2-5 TRBV29-1 12 . CSIIQIQETQYF TGCAGCATTATACAGATTCAAGAGACCCAGTACTTC
. TRBJ1-6 TRBV5-1 16 . CASSLAGISYNSPLHF TGCGCCAGCAGCTTGGCTGGGATCTCCTATAATTCACCCCTCCACTTT
. TRBJ2-3 TRBV12-2 17 . CASRQPNKVAGTDTQYF TGTGCAAGTCGCCAACCTAACAAGGTGGCCGGCACAGATACGCAGTATTTT